This section outlines one T cell receptor (beta chain) sequence together with its context. Per-nucleotide qualities are absent, and no much larger clonotype sits a single base away. Within the sample, other DNA sequences also encode this same CDR3. The intended sense of this specimen's time point label: cells obtained before transplantation from donor or recipient. Mixed lymphocyte reactions plated some 200,000 CFSE-labeled pre-transplant responders with some 200,000 irradiated violet-dye-labeled stimulators and were cultured for six to seven days. After the mixed lymphocyte reaction, proliferating CD3+CD4+CFSE-low and CD3+CD8+CFSE-low responder cells were FACS-sorted on a BD Influx sorter. The data stem from a study of graft-versus-host responses after intestinal transplantation (dated by TCRdb to 2020 to 2023). Some background on the complete study: The transplants that recipients received were multivisceral, liver-intestinal, or isolated intestinal. A peak of at least 4% donor T cells among recipient peripheral blood mononuclear cells was the definition used for donor T cell macrochimerism. Bulk TCR-beta CDR3 sequencing was used to track graft-versus-host and host-versus-graft alloreactive T cell clones in the graft, circulation and bone marrow after intestinal transplantation. To identify alloreactive clones, pre-transplant mixed lymphocyte reaction products were sequenced and compared with unstimulated pre-transplant donor and recipient T cells. The cohort enrolled some 23 intestinal transplant recipients including one retransplant, and a few patients lacking pretransplant specimens were excluded. Every recipient was given anti-thymocyte globulin induction, then maintenance tacrolimus and steroids for about 3 years. Rather than being sequenced by the commercial service, samples from a few later patients were sequenced in-house on an Illumina MiSeq and processed with MiXCR. Findings and caveats that apply to the study as a whole: GvH clones turned up in recipient bone marrow, with some appearing earlier in ileal mucosa or blood, a pattern consistent with an intestinal mucosal origin. Conclusions were limited by the relatively low number and heterogeneity of intestinal transplant patients. Peak levels of circulating GvH clones were associated with declines in HvG clones early after transplant. High GvH to HvG T cell clonal ratios were observed in the allografts of patients with donor T cell macrochimerism.

The method was the immunoSEQ multiplex PCR assay. For most patients, genomic DNA was isolated with the Qiagen DNeasy Blood and Tissue Kit and sent frozen to Adaptive Biotechnologies for TCR sequencing. High-throughput TCR-beta CDR3 sequencing of genomic DNA from most patients was performed by Adaptive Biotechnologies. The study's own analysis went as follows. Adaptive's ImmunoSEQ software supplied the TCR sequencing data for 15 to 20 patients, while MiXCR and VDJtools were used to process a few other patients. To correct CD4 versus CD8 sorting errors, sequences present in both subsets at a frequency ratio below 5:1 were removed. CDR3 nucleotide sequences shared between donor and recipient were removed because their origin could not be assigned. At least 2-fold expansion over unstimulated cells and a minimum CFSE-low frequency of 0.002% (template counts) or 0.001% (read counts) were required for clones to be classified as alloreactive. Clones were considered mappable if detected in sequenced pre-transplant spleen, lymph node, or MLR CFSE-low populations of the donor or recipient. Cumulative frequency of alloreactive clones was calculated as a percentage of all sequences weighted by copy number. TCRdb retrieved this table from immuneACCESS and kept in-frame rearrangements only. Not all clones are present; in checked studies, unresolved V genes account for under half, and no reason is known for the remainder. V, J and clone size were drawn from that table, and D and trimming were deduced from the DNA. Present in this sample are under 25,000 clones, around 40% of which were seen just once. In total, the top ten clones hold approximately 2% of the sample.

V is pared back by 5 bases and J by 0 bases, with 11 bases lying between the germline termini. The CDR3 holds 14 amino acids from the cysteine to the phenylalanine. Of all the DNA, just the CDR3 is kept, 42 bases in frame from base 1. Via the germline V gene, CDR1 is MNHNS and CDR2 SASEGT. The material was alloreactive CD4+ T cells from a mixed lymphocyte reaction culture, obtained before transplantation. What the cell subset or site label conveys for this sample: CFSE-low proliferating T cells sorted from approximately 6-day pre-transplant mixed lymphocyte reaction (GvH or HvG direction). The TCR sequence derives from a human patient who was an organ donor for intestinal transplantation. This chain is built from TRBV6-1 and TRBJ2-7; TRBD1 could be the D gene, as 6 bases match. The CDR3 region reads CASSRDRSSYEQYF. The bases read TGTGCCAGCAGTCGTGACAGGAGCTCCTACGAGCAGTACTTC.